The 13 T cell receptor beta chains below were found in one sample sequenced in a study of siplizumab effects on memory and regulatory T cells. Profiling relied on immunoSEQ multiplex PCR, and the TCRdb table lists in-frame clones only, not all of them. The sample lists some 100,000 clones, about 90% occurring once. The source material was Tregs sorted from blood. The receptor set was obtained from a human donor in good health.

The chain links TRBV9 to TRBJ1-1; the D is unclear. Trimming removed 0 bases at V and 0 bases at J, with 9 bases between. The CDR3 is 15 amino acids. In germline, CDR1 is SGDLS, CDR2 YYNGEE. The CDR3 region has the DNA TGTGCCAGCAGCGTAGGACAATTCATGAACACTGAAGCTTTCTTT. Its protein product is CASSVGQFMNTEAFF.

This chain links TRBV7-9 with TRBJ1-5; the match to TRBD1 covers 9 bases. With 1 base clipped from V and 4 bases from J, the junction kept 2 bases outside the gene matches. The CDR3 has 15 amino acids. Germline V lookup: CDR1 SEHNR, CDR2 FQNEAQ (reference sequence). CDR3 DNA sequence: TGTGCCAGCAGCTTAGACGGGACAGGGAATCAGCCCCAGCATTTT. Amino acid sequence: CASSLDGTGNQPQHF.

This chain joins TRBV6-5 and TRBJ1-1, with 9 bases identical to TRBD1. The CDR3 has 14 amino acids. Germline trimming cut 6 bases from V and 3 bases from J; bases unmatched to any gene: 5. Germline V gene data show CDR1 as MNHEY and CDR2 as SVGAGI. The DNA of the CDR3 is TGTGCCAGCAGGGACAGGGGCTGGGACACTGAAGCTTTCTTT. Protein sequence: CASRDRGWDTEAFF.

This chain connects TRBV10-3 to TRBJ2-5, with 9 nucleotides matching TRBD2. V was pared by 6 bases and J by 4 bases, with 9 bases of the junction left unmatched. Germline V gene data show CDR1 as ENHRY and CDR2 as SYGVKD. This CDR3 has 15 amino acids. Here the CDR3 DNA reads TGTGCCATCAGCTCGGTGGCGGGAGGGGGAGAGACCCAGTACTTC. Translation: CAISSVAGGGETQYF.

This clone has only one observation. The rearrangement links TRBV18 to TRBJ2-7; 11 bases agree with TRBD1. Trimming cost V 6 bases and J 7 bases; bases outside gene matches: 8. The CDR3 is 14 residues long. Germline assignment: CDR1 KGHSH and CDR2 LQKENI. The CDR3 spells CASSKGQGAREQYF. In DNA, the CDR3 is TGTGCCAGCTCGAAAGGACAGGGGGCGAGGGAGCAGTACTTC.

The chain couples TRBV6-6 to TRBJ2-5; the match to TRBD1 covers 8 bases. CDR3 size: 13 residues. V shed 5 bases and J 5 bases; nucleotides not matched to a gene: 4. Looked up from germline, CDR1 is MNHNY and CDR2 is SVGAGI (reference sequence). For the CDR3, the DNA is TGTGCCAGCAGTCCAGGGGGCGAGGAGACCCAGTACTTC. Translating it yields CASSPGGEETQYF.

CDR3 in amino acids: CASSWGDEQYF. The CDR3 nucleotides read TGTGCCAGCAGCTGGGGGGACGAGCAGTACTTC. The J gene is TRBJ2-7, the V gene TRBV7-6; a weak D match, TRBD2 (6 bases). This CDR3 contains 11 residues. Trimming left V 4 bases short and J 5 bases short, with 6 bases between. Germline V gene lookup returns CDR1 SGHVS and CDR2 FNYEAQ.

V and J are TRBV9 and TRBJ1-3; D possibly corresponds to TRBD1 (5 bases). CDR1 and CDR2 from the germline V gene are SGDLS and YYNGEE. V was cut by 0 bases and J by 2 bases, with 9 bases left in between. This CDR3 spans 15 amino acids. The CDR3 loop reads CASSVGGGTGNTIYF. The DNA of the CDR3 is TGTGCCAGCAGCGTAGGTGGGGGGACTGGAAACACCATATATTTT.

The chain links TRBV5-1 to TRBJ2-5; 9 positions match TRBD1. Germline assignment: CDR1 SGHRS and CDR2 YFSETQ. With V trimmed by 4 bases and J by 6 bases, 4 bases remained unmatched. This CDR3 contains 13 residues. This chain's CDR3 is CASSPDRGKTQYF. CDR3 sequence (DNA): TGCGCCAGCAGCCCGGACAGGGGTAAGACCCAGTACTTC.

This rearrangement joins TRBV9 to TRBJ1-1; 8 nucleotides agree with TRBD1. Losses at the gene ends were 1 base for V and 2 bases for J; bases not matched to a gene: 4. CDR3 length: 15 amino acids. CDR1 and CDR2 from the germline V gene are SGDLS and YYNGEE. This chain's CDR3 is CASSVRTGTNTEAFF. CDR3 in DNA: TGTGCCAGCAGCGTACGGACAGGGACCAACACTGAAGCTTTCTTT.

This sequence joins TRBV7-9 and TRBJ1-2; TRBD1 matches at 7 bases. Germline CDR1 reads SEHNR; CDR2 reads FQNEAQ (reference sequence). J lost 8 bases, V lost 3 bases, and 9 bases had no gene match. The CDR3 totals 14 residues. CDR3 protein: CASSLIGTVGGYTF. CDR3 coding DNA: TGTGCCAGCAGCTTGATCGGGACAGTTGGAGGCTACACCTTC.

This chain uses TRBV5-1 with TRBJ2-1, with 8 bases lining up with TRBD2. From germline, CDR1 is SGHRS and CDR2 YFSETQ. The CDR3 loop spans 15 amino acids. V was pared by 6 bases and J by 4 bases, with 9 bases of the junction left unmatched. In DNA, the CDR3 is TGCGCCAGCACCTCGACTAGCGAGGTATACAATGAGCAGTTCTTC. Encoded protein: CASTSTSEVYNEQFF.

The chain links TRBV27 to TRBJ1-2; 10 bases are a match to TRBD1. J gave up 2 bases and V 6 bases, and 6 bases lay outside the gene matches. The germline gives CDR1 MNHEY, CDR2 SMNVEV (reference sequence). The CDR3 spans 15 residues. The CDR3 DNA sequence: TGTGCCAGCAGGGGGACAGGGGCGGGGAACTATGGCTACACCTTC. Its translation is CASRGTGAGNYGYTF.